The 22 T cell receptor beta chains below all came from one sample that was sequenced in a study of T cell changes during pregnancy in multiple sclerosis. Libraries were prepared by immunoSEQ multiplex PCR; TCRdb keeps only in-frame clonotypes and omits some of them. The table includes about 40,000 clones, approximately 94% detected once. The sample in question was peripheral blood, obtained in the third trimester of pregnancy. The receptors here all came from a female donor with multiple sclerosis, enrolled in a pregnancy study.

V gene TRBV5-6 combines with J gene TRBJ1-6; TRBD1 agrees at 10 bases. V gave up 4 bases and J gave up 10 bases; unmatched junction bases: 8. The germline V gene encodes CDR1 SGHDT and CDR2 YYEEEE. The CDR3 totals 15 residues. The DNA of the CDR3 is TGTGCCAGCAGCCCACAGACAGGGGGCAACTCACCCCTCCACTTT. Its translation: CASSPQTGGNSPLHF.

The chain recombines TRBV27 with TRBJ2-5; 7 bases match TRBD2. The CDR3 loop spans 15 amino acids. CDR1 MNHEY and CDR2 SMNVEV come from the germline V gene (reference sequence). Trimming removed 9 bases from V and 3 bases from J; junction bases left unmatched: 13. This CDR3 is CARPVCAGVKETQYF. CDR3 nucleotides: TGTGCCAGACCTGTCTGTGCGGGGGTAAAAGAGACCCAGTACTTC.

This sequence joins TRBV9 and TRBJ2-1; 7 bases are a match to TRBD2. The CDR3 is made up of 15 amino acids. Trimming cost V 2 bases and J 3 bases; bases outside gene matches: 5. The germline CDR1 and CDR2 sequences are SGDLS and YYNGEE. The CDR3 sequence: CASSVRTSDYNEQFF. CDR3 DNA sequence: TGTGCCAGCAGCGTCCGGACTAGTGACTACAATGAGCAGTTCTTC.

The gene calls are TRBV15 and TRBJ1-5, with 7 bases fitting TRBD1. Germline values: CDR1 LNHNV, CDR2 YYDKDF (reference sequence). V dropped 3 bases and J dropped 7; count of bases not matched to a gene: 9. CDR3 length: 15 residues. The CDR3 DNA follows: TGTGCCACCAGCAGTCAGACAGGGACGGGGCAGCCCCAGCATTTT. Protein product: CATSSQTGTGQPQHF.

The table lists this clone with a few counts. This chain joins TRBV27 and TRBJ2-7, with 8 positions matching TRBD1. Looked up from germline, CDR1 is MNHEY and CDR2 is SMNVEV (reference sequence). With 6 bases clipped from V and 5 bases from J, the junction kept 12 bases outside the gene matches. The CDR3 has 15 amino acids. CDR3 amino acids: CASSRYTDRVNEQYF. CDR3 coding DNA: TGTGCCAGCAGCCGTTACACGGACAGGGTAAACGAGCAGTACTTC.

The chain uses TRBV19 and TRBJ1-5, with TRBD1 identical over 8 bases. This CDR3 is 14 amino acids long. The V gene's germline CDR1 is LNHDA and CDR2 SQIVND (reference sequence). Trimming took 9 bases from V and 3 from J; bases not matched to a gene: 7. This CDR3 is CASRTGWNNQPQHF. DNA for the CDR3: TGTGCCAGCAGGACAGGGTGGAACAATCAGCCCCAGCATTTT.

The genes are TRBV7-2 and TRBJ2-1; the match to TRBD2 covers 8 bases. The CDR3 has 18 amino acids. Germline trimming cut 1 base from V and 2 bases from J; bases unmatched to any gene: 10. Germline CDR1 is SGHTA and CDR2 is FQGNSA. The CDR3 spells CASSLVPTGGPPYNEQFF. In nucleotides, the CDR3 is TGTGCCAGCAGCTTAGTTCCCACGGGAGGGCCGCCCTACAATGAGCAGTTCTTC.

J is TRBJ1-1 and V is TRBV6-1; the match to TRBD1 covers 9 bases. V was pared by 0 bases and J by 6 bases, with 14 bases of the junction left unmatched. The CDR3 contains 18 residues. From germline, CDR1 is MNHNS and CDR2 SASEGT. CDR3 sequence: CASSEAGFWTGVLAEAFF. The DNA of the CDR3 is TGTGCCAGCAGTGAAGCCGGTTTCTGGACAGGGGTGTTAGCTGAAGCTTTCTTT.

This sequence joins TRBV4-2 and TRBJ2-5, with D perhaps TRBD1 (5 bases). This CDR3 is built from 13 residues. V dropped 0 bases and J dropped 4 bases, with 6 bases sitting between them. CDR1 is LGHNA and CDR2 is YNFKEQ in the germline V gene. CDR3 loop: CASSQEQGETQYF. As DNA, the CDR3 is TGTGCCAGCAGCCAAGAGCAGGGAGAGACCCAGTACTTC.

The chain is built from TRBV15 and TRBJ1-5; D is ambiguous. The V end lost 0 bases, the J end lost 2 bases, and 8 bases lay between the germline ends. Germline CDR1 LNHNV, CDR2 YYDKDF (reference sequence). The CDR3 is made up of 15 amino acids. The CDR3 sequence is CATSRDPIGNQPQHF. CDR3 sequence (DNA): TGTGCCACCAGCAGAGATCCCATTGGCAATCAGCCCCAGCATTTT.

This sequence joins TRBV19 and TRBJ2-1; possible D gene TRBD1, 5 bases. The ends were cut back, 2 bases at V and 6 bases at J, with 8 bases in the middle. The CDR3 spans 13 residues. CDR1 and CDR2 from the germline V gene are LNHDA and SQIVND (reference sequence). The CDR3 nucleotides read TGTGCCAGTAGTATATCAGGGATCAATGAGCAGTTCTTC. It encodes CASSISGINEQFF.

The rearrangement links TRBV28 to TRBJ1-5, with TRBD1 identical over 7 bases. CDR3 length: 15 amino acids. V was pared by 3 bases and J by 0 bases, with 2 bases of the junction left unmatched. CDR1 is MDHEN and CDR2 is SYDVKM in the germline V gene. The DNA for the CDR3 is TGTGCCAGCAGTTTCACAGGGGCTAGCAATCAGCCCCAGCATTTT. Translating gives CASSFTGASNQPQHF.

The V gene is TRBV28, the J gene TRBJ2-2; perhaps TRBD2 as D (6 bases). V lost 3 bases and J 5 bases, leaving 13 bases between the germline ends. Germline assignment: CDR1 MDHEN and CDR2 SYDVKM. The CDR3 is 15 residues long. The CDR3 is CASSLQTAGTGELFF. The CDR3 DNA is TGTGCCAGCAGTTTGCAGACGGCGGGGACCGGGGAGCTGTTTTTT.

V and J are TRBV5-1 and TRBJ1-4; D may be TRBD1 (6 bases). This CDR3 has 15 residues. V lost 7 bases, J lost 0 bases, and 13 bases lay in between. Germline V gene lookup returns CDR1 SGHRS and CDR2 YFSETQ. The CDR3 loop reads CASGADSSTNEKLFF. The DNA for the CDR3 is TGCGCCAGCGGGGCGGACAGTTCAACTAATGAAAAACTGTTTTTT.

The CDR3 DNA sequence: TGTGCCAGCAGCTTAGGGGACAGGGCCGCCGGGGAGCTGTTTTTT. This sequence encodes CASSLGDRAAGELFF. V usage is TRBV7-9 and J usage is TRBJ2-2; 9 bases match TRBD1. There are 15 residues in the CDR3. V shed 1 base, J shed 6 bases, and the junction held 3 bases outside the gene matches. Germline values: CDR1 SEHNR, CDR2 FQNEAQ (reference sequence).

The chain couples TRBV10-3 to TRBJ1-5, with 7 bases identical to TRBD1. J gave up 2 bases and V 5 bases, and 3 bases lay outside the gene matches. Germline assignment: CDR1 ENHRY and CDR2 SYGVKD. The CDR3 runs to 14 residues. This CDR3 reads CAISTGTGNQPQHF. The CDR3 DNA follows: TGTGCCATCAGTACCGGGACAGGCAATCAGCCCCAGCATTTT.

The rearrangement joins TRBV30 to TRBJ2-7; 10 bases match TRBD2. Germline V lookup: CDR1 GTSNPN, CDR2 SVGIG (reference sequence). The junction had 10 bases not matched to a gene; V was cut back by 0 bases and J by 5 bases. The length of the CDR3 is 16 residues. The CDR3 DNA reads TGTGCCTGGAGTGTACCTAGGCTAGCGGGGGATCACGAGCAGTACTTC. It codes for CAWSVPRLAGDHEQYF.

The gene calls are TRBV30 and TRBJ2-5; D perhaps matches TRBD2 (5 bases). The CDR3 length is 11 residues. The germline V gene encodes CDR1 GTSNPN and CDR2 SVGIG (reference sequence). Trimming left V 0 bases short and J 9 bases short, with 8 bases between. CDR3 residues: CAWSVDGAQYF. The CDR3 bases are TGTGCCTGGAGTGTCGACGGGGCCCAGTACTTC.

The chain couples TRBV29-1 to TRBJ1-1; TRBD1 aligns across 7 bases. From germline, CDR1 is SQVTM and CDR2 ANQGSEA. This CDR3 is 13 amino acids long. V lost 7 bases to trimming and J lost 0 bases; unmatched junction nucleotides: 5. The DNA for the CDR3 is TGCAGCGCCCAGGGACAGATGAACACTGAAGCTTTCTTT. Translation gives CSAQGQMNTEAFF.

The rearrangement links TRBV7-9 to TRBJ2-3; 9 bases agree with TRBD1. Germline CDR1 is SEHNR and CDR2 is FQNEAQ (reference sequence). After removal of 5 bases from V and 5 bases from J, the junction contained 5 bases not matched to a gene. CDR3 length equals 14 residues. The CDR3 region has the DNA TGTGCCAGCAGCCAACAGGGGGCTGAAGATACGCAGTATTTT. The encoded protein is CASSQQGAEDTQYF.

The DNA of the CDR3 is TGCGCCAGCAGCCAGGGACTAGCGGGAGGACCCACCGGGGAGCTGTTTTTT. Its translation: CASSQGLAGGPTGELFF. The chain carries TRBV5-1 and TRBJ2-2, with 15 bases identical to TRBD2. CDR1 and CDR2 from the germline V gene are SGHRS and YFSETQ. J lost 4 bases, V lost 4 bases, and 5 bases had no gene match. This CDR3 contains 17 residues.

The chain joins TRBV25-1 to TRBJ2-3, with 7 bases fitting TRBD1. The germline gives CDR1 MGHDK, CDR2 SYGVNS. Trimming took 6 bases from V and 8 from J; bases not matched to a gene: 14. This CDR3 has 15 amino acids. Here the CDR3 reads CASRPGTAPPGTQYF. The DNA for the CDR3 is TGTGCCAGCAGGCCCGGGACAGCCCCCCCAGGTACGCAGTATTTT.